This is a list of T cell receptor beta chains from one sample in a study of vaccination and CD4 T cells after COVID-19. MiXCR, applied by TCRdb to the PCR reads, yields one record per CDR3 protein. This table holds nearly 15,000 distinct CDR3 sequences, around 48% found once. No antigen has been assigned to these receptors. Sequencing was done on a sample of CD4+ T cells from blood, cultured in vitro. The origin of the receptors is a human donor who had recovered from COVID-19. The CDR3 runs from the conserved cysteine through the conserved F or W. A D gene is named only where the DNA matches it firmly. Clone size is given for some rows only: seen once, a few or many times, or a class if the clone is expanded.

V: TRBV7-8
D: NA
J: TRBJ1-6
size: NA
CDR3: CASSGRMGDSPLHF
DNA: TGTGCCAGCAGCGGACGGATGGGGGATTCACCCCTCCACTTT

V: TRBV5-4
D: TRBD1
J: TRBJ1-2
size: NA
CDR3: CASSLSTGATYGYTF
DNA: TGTGCCAGCAGCTTGAGCACAGGGGCCACCTATGGCTACACCTTC

V: TRBV7-9
D: TRBD2
J: TRBJ2-3
size: few
CDR3: CASSPTFSGTSTDTQYF
DNA: TGTGCCAGCAGCCCAACTTTTAGCGGGACTAGCACAGATACGCAGTATTTT

V: TRBV19
D: TRBD2
J: TRBJ2-3
size: NA
CDR3: CASSPPGLAGRVDTQYF
DNA: TGTGCCAGTAGTCCACCCGGGCTAGCGGGAAGGGTGGATACGCAGTATTTT

V: TRBV20-1
D: NA
J: TRBJ1-5
size: NA
CDR3: CSASAGGSQPQHF
DNA: TGCAGTGCTAGTGCAGGTGGTAGTCAGCCCCAGCATTTT

V: TRBV20-1
D: TRBD2
J: TRBJ2-1
size: few
CDR3: CSARDLLAGGSNEQFF
DNA: TGCAGTGCTAGAGATTTACTAGCGGGAGGTTCCAATGAGCAGTTCTTC

V: TRBV7-6
D: NA
J: TRBJ2-7
size: NA
CDR3: CASSLALASSYEQYF
DNA: TGTGCCAGCAGCTTAGCCCTAGCGTCCTCCTACGAGCAGTACTTC

V: TRBV7-9
D: NA
J: TRBJ1-6
size: NA
CDR3: CASSSPGLNSPLHF
DNA: TGTGCCAGCAGCTCCCCGGGTCTGAATTCACCCCTCCACTTT

V: TRBV24-1
D: NA
J: TRBJ2-5
size: NA
CDR3: CATSDFGGGDETQYF
DNA: TGTGCCACCAGTGATTTCGGGGGTGGCGATGAGACCCAGTACTTC

V: TRBV6-1
D: NA
J: TRBJ2-7
size: NA
CDR3: CASSVGGSRSYEQYF
DNA: TGTGCCAGCAGTGTTGGGGGGTCTCGCTCCTACGAGCAGTACTTC

V: TRBV2
D: TRBD1
J: TRBJ1-2
size: NA
CDR3: CASSGDSTNYGYTF
DNA: TGTGCCAGCAGTGGGGACAGCACTAACTATGGCTACACCTTC

V: TRBV2
D: NA
J: TRBJ2-7
size: NA
CDR3: CASSPQYEQYF
DNA: TGTGCCAGCAGCCCTCAGTACGAGCAGTACTTC

V: TRBV7-8
D: NA
J: TRBJ2-3
size: NA
CDR3: CASSPRRIRSRDTRYF
DNA: TGTGCCAGCAGCCCCCGTCGGATCAGGTCAAGAGATACGCGGTATTTT

V: TRBV18
D: TRBD1
J: TRBJ2-7
size: NA
CDR3: CASSPTGARNYEQYF
DNA: TGTGCCAGCTCCCCAACAGGGGCCCGCAACTACGAGCAGTACTTC

V: TRBV19
D: TRBD1
J: TRBJ2-5
size: NA
CDR3: CASSIARDSWGETQYF
DNA: TGTGCCAGTAGTATAGCCCGGGACAGTTGGGGCGAGACCCAGTACTTC

V: TRBV6-2/TRBV6-3
D: NA
J: TRBJ2-5
size: NA
CDR3: CASTQTGETQYF
DNA: TGTGCCAGCACACAAACTGGGGAGACCCAGTACTTC